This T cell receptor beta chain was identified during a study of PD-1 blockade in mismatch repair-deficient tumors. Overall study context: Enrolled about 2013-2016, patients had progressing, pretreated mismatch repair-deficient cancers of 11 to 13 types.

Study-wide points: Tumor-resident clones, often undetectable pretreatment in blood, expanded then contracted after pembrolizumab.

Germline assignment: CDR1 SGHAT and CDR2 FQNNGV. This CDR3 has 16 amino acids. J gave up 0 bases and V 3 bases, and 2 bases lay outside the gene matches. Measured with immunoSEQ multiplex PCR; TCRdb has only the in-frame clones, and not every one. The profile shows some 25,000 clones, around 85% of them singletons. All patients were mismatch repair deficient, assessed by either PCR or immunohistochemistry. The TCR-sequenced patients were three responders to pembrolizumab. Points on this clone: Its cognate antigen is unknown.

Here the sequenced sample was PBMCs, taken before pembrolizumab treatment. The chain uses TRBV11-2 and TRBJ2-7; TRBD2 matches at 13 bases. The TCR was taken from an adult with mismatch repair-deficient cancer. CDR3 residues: CASSFTSGRASYEQYF. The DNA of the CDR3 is TGTGCCAGCAGCTTCACTAGCGGGAGGGCCTCCTACGAGCAGTACTTC.